These 32 T cell receptor beta chains originate from one sample sequenced in a study of OX40 agonist ivuxolimab in advanced cancers. Generated by immunoSEQ multiplex PCR, the TCRdb table keeps only in-frame clones and is missing some. The sample lists some 64,000 clones; roughly nine tenths were seen once. The sequencing here drew on CD4+ or CD8+ T cells sorted from blood, taken in a trial of the OX40 agonist ivuxolimab. Receptor source: an adult with an advanced solid tumor such as melanoma, head and neck, liver or kidney cancer.

The chain joins TRBV5-1 to TRBJ2-7; 9 bases line up with TRBD1. This CDR3 comprises 17 residues. The trim removed 0 bases at V and 1 base at J, leaving 8 bases unmatched. The germline V gene encodes CDR1 SGHRS and CDR2 YFSETQ. CDR3 amino acids: CASSLGVGQGLSYEQYF. The CDR3 nucleotides are TGCGCCAGCAGCTTGGGGGTGGGACAGGGCCTTTCCTACGAGCAGTACTTC. Complete variable domain (other parts from reference TRBV5-1 and TRBJ2-7): KAGVTQTPRYLIKTRGQQVTLSCSPISGHRSVSWYQQTPGQGLQFLFEYFSETQRNKGNFPGRFSGRQFSNSRSEMNVSTLELGDSALYLCASSLGVGQGLSYEQYFGPGTRLTVT.

The genes are TRBV15 and TRBJ1-5; D unclear. Trimming cost V 3 bases and J 0 bases, with 15 bases left between them. Germline V gives CDR1 LNHNV, CDR2 YYDKDF (reference sequence). The CDR3 is made up of 17 amino acids. The CDR3 sequence is CATSSPPPTFSNQPQHF. In nucleotides, the CDR3 is TGTGCCACCAGCAGCCCCCCCCCGACATTTAGCAATCAGCCCCAGCATTTT.

The gene calls are TRBV7-9 and TRBJ2-3; TRBD1 matches 7 bases. This CDR3 has 14 amino acids. The germline CDR1 and CDR2 sequences are SEHNR and FQNEAQ (reference sequence). V gave up 4 bases and J gave up 6 bases; unmatched junction bases: 7. The CDR3 reads CASSSDRVLDTQYF. The CDR3 DNA sequence: TGTGCCAGCAGCTCCGACAGGGTCCTGGATACGCAGTATTTT.

The chain couples TRBV9 to TRBJ2-5; D uncertain. Germline loops: CDR1 SGDLS, CDR2 YYNGEE. With 3 bases removed from V and 3 bases from J, the gap between germline ends came to 15 bases. CDR3 length: 15 amino acids. DNA for the CDR3: TGTGCCAGCAGCGCCACGGGCGTCGTCAAAGAGACCCAGTACTTC. Protein sequence: CASSATGVVKETQYF.

The chain combines TRBV19 with TRBJ2-7; D may be TRBD1 (6 bases). V lost 4 bases and J 2 bases, leaving 12 bases between the germline ends. Germline V CDR1 and CDR2: LNHDA, SQIVND (reference sequence). This CDR3 is built from 14 residues. CDR3 protein: CASSTTGGAYEQYF. Here the CDR3 DNA reads TGTGCCAGTAGTACGACAGGAGGAGCCTACGAGCAGTACTTC.

This clone came up once. This rearrangement joins TRBV29-1 to TRBJ1-2; unclear D gene. Germline values: CDR1 SQVTM, CDR2 ANQGSEA. The CDR3 totals 10 residues. V lost 5 bases to trimming and J lost 2 bases, with 3 bases between them. The CDR3 region is CSVLNYGYTF. The CDR3 DNA is TGCAGCGTTTTGAACTATGGCTACACCTTC.

This chain joins TRBV5-6 and TRBJ2-2; 7 positions match TRBD2. The CDR3 contains 15 residues. V dropped 3 bases and J dropped 3; count of bases not matched to a gene: 5. Germline CDR1 is SGHDT and CDR2 is YYEEEE. The CDR3 loop reads CASSWDGGYTGELFF. CDR3 DNA: TGTGCCAGCAGCTGGGACGGGGGGTACACCGGGGAGCTGTTTTTT.

This chain uses TRBV7-9 with TRBJ2-7; TRBD2 is a possible D gene (6 bases). This CDR3 is built from 12 residues. The V and J ends lost 5 bases and 5 bases respectively, with 10 bases between them. The germline V gene encodes CDR1 SEHNR and CDR2 FQNEAQ (reference sequence). The CDR3 region has the DNA TGTGCCAGCAGCGGGACTGTCAACGAGCAGTACTTC. Residues: CASSGTVNEQYF. The entire variable domain, with the rest obtained from reference TRBV7-9 and TRBJ2-7, is as follows: DTGVSQNPRHKITKRGQNVTFRCDPISEHNRLYWYRQTLGQGPEFLTYFQNEAQLEKSRLLSDRFSAERPKGSFSTLEIQRTEQGDSAMYLCASSGTVNEQYFGPGTRLTVT.

The rearrangement uses TRBV28 and TRBJ1-2, with no clear D. The germline CDR1 and CDR2 sequences are MDHEN and SYDVKM. The CDR3 consists of 13 residues. V lost 3 bases to trimming and J lost 8 bases, with 13 bases between them. DNA for the CDR3: TGTGCCAGCAGTTTGCCTAACGCGAGGGGCTACACCTTC. Translated, it gives CASSLPNARGYTF.

J is TRBJ2-3 and V is TRBV6-5; D is uncertain. Trimming cost V 5 bases and J 6 bases, with 6 bases left between them. The germline V gene encodes CDR1 MNHEY and CDR2 SVGAGI. The CDR3 runs to 11 residues. As DNA, the CDR3 is TGTGCCAGCAGTGAAGCGGATACGCAGTATTTT. Its protein product is CASSEADTQYF.

On this clone: This specimen includes other DNA sequences encoding the same CDR3. V usage is TRBV9 and J usage is TRBJ1-3, with D possibly TRBD1 on 6 matching bases. The CDR3 is 16 amino acids. CDR1 SGDLS and CDR2 YYNGEE come from the germline V gene. V lost 4 bases and J lost 0, with 14 bases in between. CDR3 protein: CASSPEQGYSGNTIYF. As DNA, the CDR3 is TGTGCCAGCAGCCCAGAACAGGGATACTCTGGAAACACCATATATTTT. The variable domain in full, with the rest retrieved from reference TRBV9 and TRBJ1-3, is DSGVTQTPKHLITATGQRVTLRCSPRSGDLSVYWYQQSLDQGLQFLIQYYNGEERAKGNILERFSAQQFPDLHSELNLSSLELGDSALYFCASSPEQGYSGNTIYFGEGSWLTVV.

J is TRBJ2-3 and V is TRBV6-4; 7 nucleotides agree with TRBD2. Germline CDR1 is MRHNA and CDR2 is SNTAGT. The CDR3 sequence is 13 residues long. Unmatched junction bases numbered 5, after V lost 5 bases and J lost 6 bases. The CDR3 DNA reads TGTGCCAGCAGTTACGGACTAGTTGATACGCAGTATTTT. This sequence encodes CASSYGLVDTQYF.

The chain recombines TRBV27 with TRBJ1-5; possible D gene TRBD1, 5 bases. The CDR3 is 14 residues long. V shed 6 bases and J shed 2 bases, with 11 bases lying between them. CDR1 and CDR2 (germline): MNHEY, SMNVEV (reference sequence). The CDR3 sequence is CASRGARGNQPQHF. Written as DNA, the CDR3 is TGTGCCAGCAGAGGGGCTAGGGGCAATCAGCCCCAGCATTTT.

This chain connects TRBV11-2 to TRBJ2-1, with 11 positions matching TRBD2. CDR3 length equals 15 residues. V lost 1 base to trimming and J lost 7 bases; unmatched junction nucleotides: 3. Germline V gene data show CDR1 as SGHAT and CDR2 as FQNNGV. The CDR3: CASSLGTSGLNEQFF. DNA of the CDR3: TGTGCCAGCAGCTTAGGGACTAGCGGGTTAAATGAGCAGTTCTTC.

The chain is built from TRBV6-1 and TRBJ1-5; D might be TRBD1 (6 bases). V was clipped by 2 bases and J by 5 bases, with 10 bases between them. The CDR3 is 14 amino acids. Germline lookup yields CDR1 MNHNS and CDR2 SASEGT. CDR3 bases: TGTGCCAGCAGTGAATCGGACAGTTATCAGCCCCAGCATTTT. Translated, it gives CASSESDSYQPQHF.

CDR3 residues: CASSPGQGGTDTQYF. In DNA form, the CDR3 reads TGTGCCAGCAGCCCCGGACAGGGAGGCACAGATACGCAGTATTTT. V is TRBV5-8 and J is TRBJ2-3; 8 positions match TRBD1. Germline loops: CDR1 SGHTS, CDR2 YDEGEE. With V trimmed by 4 bases and J by 1 base, 5 bases remained unmatched. This CDR3 is built from 15 residues.

This rearrangement joins TRBV7-9 to TRBJ1-2; weak D call: TRBD1 (5 bases). The germline V gene encodes CDR1 SEHNR and CDR2 FQNEAQ (reference sequence). This CDR3 has 12 amino acids. Trimming pared 5 bases from V and 10 bases from J, leaving 14 bases between. Here the CDR3 reads CASSGRGPDYTF. The CDR3 nucleotides read TGTGCCAGCAGCGGACGGGGACCTGACTACACCTTC.

The table lists this clone with a few counts. The CDR3 nucleotides are TGTGCCAGCAGCCAGGAGACACACTACGAGCAGTACTTC. This sequence encodes CASSQETHYEQYF. The chain links TRBV4-2 to TRBJ2-7; D is unclear. CDR3 size: 13 residues. Germline-derived CDR1 and CDR2 are LGHNA and YNFKEQ. V was cut by 3 bases and J by 3 bases, with 9 bases left in between.

CDR3 region: CASSLGLAGLYNEQFF. As DNA, the CDR3 is TGCGCCAGCAGCTTGGGGCTAGCGGGGCTGTACAATGAGCAGTTCTTC. This chain links TRBV5-1 with TRBJ2-1; 9 bases match TRBD2. The CDR3 has 16 amino acids. The trim removed 0 bases at V and 4 bases at J, leaving 5 bases unmatched. Looked up from germline, CDR1 is SGHRS and CDR2 is YFSETQ.

The V and J genes are TRBV6-4 and TRBJ2-1; the D gene is possibly TRBD2 (6 bases). V was trimmed by 8 bases and J by 5 bases, leaving 13 bases between them. The CDR3 consists of 13 residues. From germline, CDR1 is MRHNA and CDR2 SNTAGT. The CDR3, as DNA: TGTGCCAGCGGGACGGACTATCACAATGAGCAGTTCTTC. This codes for CASGTDYHNEQFF.

This clone appeared a single time. J is TRBJ2-1 and V is TRBV7-8, with 10 bases identical to TRBD1. Germline V gives CDR1 SGHVS, CDR2 FQNEAQ. CDR3 length: 15 residues. V was clipped by 3 bases and J by 6 bases; unmatched bases: 5. The CDR3 protein is CASSLGTGDGNEQFF. The CDR3 bases are TGTGCCAGCAGCTTGGGGACAGGGGATGGCAATGAGCAGTTCTTC.

The V gene is TRBV20-1, the J gene TRBJ2-5; D is unresolved. The CDR3 totals 11 residues. The V end lost 8 bases, the J end lost 4 bases, and 11 bases lay between the germline ends. Germline V gene sequence: CDR1 DFQATT, CDR2 SNEGSKA (reference sequence). Here the CDR3 reads CSTGPIETQYF. In DNA form, the CDR3 reads TGCAGTACCGGGCCCATAGAGACCCAGTACTTC.

The genes are TRBV7-9 and TRBJ2-7, with a weak D call TRBD1 (6 bases). Germline CDR1 is SEHNR and CDR2 is FQNEAQ (reference sequence). The CDR3 contains 15 residues. Trimming took off 1 base at V and 1 base at J, with 11 bases between the two ends. CDR3 sequence (DNA): TGTGCCAGCAGCTTAGTGGGGGCCCTATCCTACGAGCAGTACTTC. Translating it yields CASSLVGALSYEQYF.

In regard to this clone: This specimen includes other DNA sequences encoding the same CDR3. The rearrangement uses TRBV11-2 and TRBJ2-7; 7 nucleotides line up with TRBD1. Germline V gives CDR1 SGHAT, CDR2 FQNNGV. This CDR3 contains 13 residues. J gave up 2 bases and V 3 bases, and 1 base lay outside the gene matches. The CDR3 spells CASSLGQTYEQYF. The CDR3 region has the DNA TGTGCCAGCAGCTTGGGACAGACCTACGAGCAGTACTTC.

This chain links TRBV28 with TRBJ2-1, with 11 bases lining up with TRBD1. Germline CDR1 is MDHEN and CDR2 is SYDVKM. This CDR3 spans 15 amino acids. V dropped 5 bases and J dropped 6; count of bases not matched to a gene: 6. The CDR3: CASSAPGTGGNEQFF. For the CDR3, the DNA is TGTGCCAGCAGTGCCCCCGGGACAGGGGGCAATGAGCAGTTCTTC.

The CDR3 DNA reads TGTGCCAGCAGTTTATCGAGAAATCTCTTCGCGAGGAGTGGCTACACCTTC. It yields the protein CASSLSRNLFARSGYTF. The V call is TRBV27, the J call TRBJ1-2; the D is unclear. The CDR3 is made up of 17 amino acids. CDR1 and CDR2 from the germline V gene are MNHEY and SMNVEV (reference sequence). Deletions cut 0 bases from V and 7 bases from J, with 21 bases between.

The chain recombines TRBV6-1 with TRBJ2-7; 7 nucleotides align to TRBD1. The CDR3 has 14 amino acids. The V gene's germline CDR1 is MNHNS and CDR2 SASEGT. The trim removed 7 bases at V and 3 bases at J, leaving 9 bases unmatched. CDR3 sequence reads: CASKGQGVIYEQYF. CDR3 nucleotide sequence: TGTGCCAGCAAGGGCCAGGGGGTTATCTACGAGCAGTACTTC.

This clone was counted once. The CDR3 here is CASSWMGATGANVLTF. The CDR3 nucleotides are TGTGCCAGCAGTTGGATGGGGGCGACGGGGGCCAACGTCCTGACTTTC. The chain has TRBV28 and TRBJ2-6, with TRBD1 as a possible D gene (6 bases). Germline-derived CDR1 and CDR2 are MDHEN and SYDVKM. This CDR3 has 16 residues. V lost 4 bases and J 4 bases, leaving 14 bases between the germline ends.

The chain couples TRBV14 to TRBJ2-2; D is uncertain. V gave up 2 bases and J gave up 7 bases, with 17 bases separating them. CDR1 and CDR2 from the germline V gene are SGHDN and FVKESK. This CDR3 region has 16 residues. In DNA, the CDR3 is TGTGCCAGCAGCCAATACCGATCAGGTGCTAGCGGGGAGCTGTTTTTT. Translation gives CASSQYRSGASGELFF.

V and J are TRBV4-1 and TRBJ1-2, with 7 bases that match TRBD1. After removal of 2 bases from V and 4 bases from J, the junction contained 7 bases not matched to a gene. Germline V lookup: CDR1 MGHRA, CDR2 YSYEKL. The CDR3 contains 15 residues. Written as DNA, the CDR3 is TGCGCCAGCAGCCAAACCCACAGGGGTGGCTATGGCTACACCTTC. Translating it yields CASSQTHRGGYGYTF.

V usage is TRBV5-1 and J usage is TRBJ1-1, with 7 bases that match TRBD1. Trimming at V came to 3 bases and at J to 7 bases, leaving 3 bases not matched to a gene. The CDR3 covers 12 residues. The V gene's germline CDR1 is SGHRS and CDR2 YFSETQ. CDR3 sequence: CASSWTGGEAFF. CDR3 nucleotides: TGCGCCAGCAGCTGGACAGGAGGTGAAGCTTTCTTT.

The V gene is TRBV7-9, the J gene TRBJ2-7, with a tentative D call TRBD1 (5 bases). The CDR3 is made up of 15 amino acids. The ends were cut back, 0 bases at V and 3 bases at J, with 12 bases in the middle. The germline V gene has CDR1 SEHNR and CDR2 FQNEAQ (reference sequence). CDR3 sequence reads: CASSLAAGRGYEQYF. In nucleotides, the CDR3 is TGTGCCAGCAGCTTAGCGGCAGGGCGCGGCTACGAGCAGTACTTC.